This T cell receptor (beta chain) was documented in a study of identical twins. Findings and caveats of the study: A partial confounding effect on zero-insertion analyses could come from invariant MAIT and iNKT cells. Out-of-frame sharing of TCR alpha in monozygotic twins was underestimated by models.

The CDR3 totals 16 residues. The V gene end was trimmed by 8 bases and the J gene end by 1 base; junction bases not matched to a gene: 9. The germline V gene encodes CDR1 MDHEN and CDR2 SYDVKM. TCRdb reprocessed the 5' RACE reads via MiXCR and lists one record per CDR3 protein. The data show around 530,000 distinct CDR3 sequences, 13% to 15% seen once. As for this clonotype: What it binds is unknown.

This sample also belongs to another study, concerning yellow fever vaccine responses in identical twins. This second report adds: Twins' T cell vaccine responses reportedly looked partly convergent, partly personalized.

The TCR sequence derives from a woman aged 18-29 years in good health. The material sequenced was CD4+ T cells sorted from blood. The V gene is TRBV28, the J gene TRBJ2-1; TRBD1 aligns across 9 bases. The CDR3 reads CASSFTGTGSYNEQFF. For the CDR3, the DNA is TGTGCCAGCTCTTTTACCGGGACAGGGTCCTACAATGAGCAGTTCTTC.